A selection of T cell receptor beta chains follows, all from one sample in a study of early T cells in non-severe SARS-CoV-2 infection. Via MiXCR, TCRdb re-called the 5' RACE reads, giving one row per CDR3 protein. Of approximately 46,000 distinct CDR3 sequences detected, around 5.7% appear once; the ten largest clones hold around an eighth. The sequenced sample consisted of whole blood. The receptors shown here come from an adult who was a healthcare worker with PCR-confirmed SARS-CoV-2 infection or an uninfected control (not recorded which). Each CDR3 is given with its conserved first and last residue. Fields, in order: V gene, clone size, D gene, J gene, CDR3 DNA, CDR3 protein. D genes are given only for firm matches. A clone size is listed for some rows: how often the clone was seen (once, few, many), or a class if it is expanded.

>TRBV6-5|many|TRBD1|TRBJ2-3
TGTGCCAGCGCCTCTGGGACAGGGCCCACAGATACGCAGTATTTT
CASASGTGPTDTQYF
>TRBV2|few|NA|TRBJ1-4
TGTGCCAGCAGGGTATCCGGGATAATTGAGGAAAAACTGTTTTTT
CASRVSGIIEEKLFF
>TRBV7-6|many|NA|TRBJ1-4
TGTGCCAGCAGCGGTCGGCAGGCAACTAATGAAAAACTGTTTTTT
CASSGRQATNEKLFF
>TRBV20-1|many|TRBD1|TRBJ2-7
TGCAGTGCTAGAGAACAGGGGGTCGAGCAGTACTTC
CSAREQGVEQYF
>TRBV6-5|many|TRBD1|TRBJ2-2
TGTGCCAGCAGTACCCTTGACGGGCGAGGACAGGGACCTACCGGGGAGCTGTTTTTT
CASSTLDGRGQGPTGELFF
>TRBV2|many|NA|TRBJ2-1
TGTGCCAGCAGTGATCACCAGGGCCGGAATGAGCAGTTCTTC
CASSDHQGRNEQFF
>TRBV4-3|few|TRBD2|TRBJ2-7
TGCGCCAGCAGCCTAGGGACTAGCGGGTACTACGAGCAGTACTTC
CASSLGTSGYYEQYF
>TRBV7-2|many|TRBD2|TRBJ2-5
TGTGCCAGCAGCTCCGGACTAGCGGGGCAAGAGACCCAGTACTTC
CASSSGLAGQETQYF
>TRBV5-5|NA|NA|TRBJ1-5
TGTGCCAGCAGCTTGGGACAGTCGGAACAGCCCCAGCATTTT
CASSLGQSEQPQHF
>TRBV6-1|NA|NA|TRBJ2-1
TGTGCCAGCAGAAGGGGCGGGGCCCGCTACAATGAGCAGTTCTTC
CASRRGGARYNEQFF
>TRBV11-2|NA|NA|TRBJ2-2
TGTGCCAGCAGCACCCTGCCGGGACAAAACACCGGGGAGCTGTTTTTT
CASSTLPGQNTGELFF
>TRBV5-4|few|TRBD1|TRBJ2-7
TGTGCCAGCAGCGCCGGGACAGGGAAGAAAGACTACGAGCAGTACTTC
CASSAGTGKKDYEQYF
>TRBV5-4|few|TRBD1|TRBJ2-1
TGTGCCAGCAGCTCCAAGACAGGGTCGGATGAGCAGTTCTTC
CASSSKTGSDEQFF
>TRBV5-4|many|NA|TRBJ1-5
TGTGCCAGCAGCTTGGTGCCAGGCATGAATCAGCCCCAGCATTTT
CASSLVPGMNQPQHF
>TRBV7-9|few|TRBD1|TRBJ2-5
TGTGCCAGCAGCGCCCTCACAGGGGTCCAAGAGACCCAGTACTTC
CASSALTGVQETQYF
>TRBV6-2/TRBV6-3|NA|NA|TRBJ2-5
TGTGCCAGCAGTTACTATTTCCAAGAGACCCAGCACTTC
CASSYYFQETQHF
>TRBV5-8|NA|TRBD1|TRBJ1-1
TGTGCCAGCTTACAGGGGTGGTTAACTGAAGCTTTCTTT
CASLQGWLTEAFF
>TRBV6-2/TRBV6-3|few|TRBD1|TRBJ1-5
TGTGCCAGCAGTTACTCGGACAGGGGGGTACTCAGCAATCAGCCCCAGCATTTT
CASSYSDRGVLSNQPQHF
>TRBV11-2|many|NA|TRBJ2-1
TGTGCCAGTCGGGGGTACAATGAGCAGTTCTTC
CASRGYNEQFF
>TRBV3-1|few|NA|TRBJ2-2
TGTGCCAGCAGCCAGGGATTCGGGGGGCTCCCCGGGGAGCTGTTTTTT
CASSQGFGGLPGELFF
>TRBV3-1|many|NA|TRBJ2-1
TGTGCCAGCAGCCAGAGTACGATCTCCTACAATGAGCAGTTCTTC
CASSQSTISYNEQFF
>TRBV11-2|few|TRBD2|TRBJ2-7
TGTGCCAGCAGCTTAAGGTCGTTCGGGACTAGCGGGGGCCACTACGAGCAGTACTTC
CASSLRSFGTSGGHYEQYF
>TRBV4-1|many|NA|TRBJ1-5
TGCGCCAGCAGCCAAGATTTCGGGGGCCCTTGGCCCCAGCATTTT
CASSQDFGGPWPQHF
>TRBV5-6|few|NA|TRBJ1-5
TGTGCCAGCAGCGCAGGGATGCAGCCCCAGCATTTT
CASSAGMQPQHF
>TRBV10-3|many|NA|TRBJ2-3
TGTGCCATCGGCAGGGGAGAGGGCACAGATACGCAGTATTTT
CAIGRGEGTDTQYF
>TRBV5-1|few|TRBD1|TRBJ2-3
TGCGCCAGCAGCTTGGTTACAGGGGGGAACACAGATACGCAGTATTTT
CASSLVTGGNTDTQYF
>TRBV12-3/TRBV12-4|many|TRBD1|TRBJ1-5
TGTGCCAGCAGCTACGGACAGGTGGGTCAGCCCCAGCATTTT
CASSYGQVGQPQHF
>TRBV15|few|NA|TRBJ1-4
TGTGCCACCAGCGGGGGCGCAACTAATGAAAAACTGTTTTTT
CATSGGATNEKLFF
>TRBV12-3/TRBV12-4|few|NA|TRBJ2-7
TGTGCCAGCAGTTCCTGGGGGGGGCGGGAGCAGTACTTC
CASSSWGGREQYF
>TRBV19|many|TRBD2|TRBJ2-1
TGTGCCAGTAGCCTACAAGGACTAGCGGGGGACTACAATGAGCAGTTCTTC
CASSLQGLAGDYNEQFF
>TRBV5-4|few|TRBD1|TRBJ2-7
TGTGCCAGCAGCGTGACCGGGACAGGGGCCTACGAGCAGTACTTC
CASSVTGTGAYEQYF
>TRBV5-1|few|TRBD1|TRBJ1-1
TGCGCCAGCAGCCCGACAGGGGGTGCGAGCACTGAAGCTTTCTTT
CASSPTGGASTEAFF
>TRBV6-6|few|TRBD1|TRBJ1-5
TGTGCCACCAGCCATCGACCTCCAGGGACAGATCAGCCCCAGCATTTT
CATSHRPPGTDQPQHF
>TRBV19|many|NA|TRBJ2-1
TGTGCCAGTAGTATGGGGTCTTCCGCCTACAATGAGCAGTTCTTC
CASSMGSSAYNEQFF
>TRBV6-5|many|NA|TRBJ2-3
TGTGCCAGCAGTTACTCCTCCTATAGAACGCAGTATTTT
CASSYSSYRTQYF
>TRBV6-2/TRBV6-3|many|TRBD1|TRBJ2-3
TGTGCCAGCAGACCGGGACAGAAAGGGCCCCTCGCAGATACGCAGTATTTT
CASRPGQKGPLADTQYF
>TRBV11-2|many|NA|TRBJ2-2
TGTGCCAGCAGCTTAAGGGGGAAGGGCACCGGGGAGCTGTTTTTT
CASSLRGKGTGELFF
>TRBV5-6|few|NA|TRBJ2-6
TGTGCCAGCACTACAACAGGGAGAGGGGCCAACGTCCTGACTTTC
CASTTTGRGANVLTF
>TRBV6-6|NA|NA|TRBJ2-1
TGTGCCAGCAGTTACTCGGTCTACAGCCAGAGCTCCTACAATGAGCAGTTCTTC
CASSYSVYSQSSYNEQFF
>TRBV20-1|many|TRBD1|TRBJ1-5
TGCAGTGCTAGCAGGGGGCGAGGCAATCAGCCCCAGCATTTT
CSASRGRGNQPQHF
>TRBV6-2/TRBV6-3|NA|NA|TRBJ2-7
TGTGCCAGCAGTTCCGGGGAATATTACGAGCAGTACTTC
CASSSGEYYEQYF
>TRBV7-2|NA|NA|TRBJ1-2
TGTGCCAGCAGCTCCGCCGGGACCTCATTAGGCTACACCTTC
CASSSAGTSLGYTF
>TRBV6-1|few|TRBD2|TRBJ2-7
TGTGCCAGCAGTGAAGCTCTAGCGGGGGCCTACGAGCAGTACTTC
CASSEALAGAYEQYF
>TRBV5-1|many|NA|TRBJ1-6
TGCGCCAGCAGGAGGGACGGCTATAATTCACCCCTCCACTTT
CASRRDGYNSPLHF
>TRBV3-1|few|NA|TRBJ1-2
TGTGCCAGCAGCCTAACTGGACAGACTTTTAACTATGGCTACACCTTC
CASSLTGQTFNYGYTF